Following are 10 T cell receptor beta chains from one sample sequenced in a study of read filtering for tumor transcriptome and immune sequencing. This library used around 0.4 ug RNA and molecular barcoded adaptors spanning alpha/delta and beta/gamma chains. Using its own MiXCR run on the reads, TCRdb lists one record per CDR3 protein. This table has approximately 37,000 distinct CDR3 sequences, around 15% appearing once. Sequenced input: a population of CD138-negative cells sorted from bone marrow. The source is a donor aged 40 or over with multiple myeloma.

On this clonotype: This clone may be a read error of a much larger clone one base away. The V gene is TRBV12-3 or TRBV12-4, the J gene TRBJ2-1, with 12 bases fitting TRBD2. There are 15 residues in the CDR3. This CDR3 is CASTASGGGVNGQFF. In nucleotides, the CDR3 is TGTGCCAGCACGGCTAGCGGGGGGGGTGTCAATGGGCAGTTCTTC.

Comments on this clonotype: It is likely a read error: a sequence one base away is far more abundant. It is likely a read error, because the conserved phenylalanine at the end of the CDR3 is missing. The chain combines TRBV7-3 with TRBJ2-1, with D possibly being TRBD2 (6 bases). The germline CDR1 and CDR2 sequences are SGHTA and FQGTGA. The length of the CDR3 is 15 residues. With 5 bases removed from V and 2 bases from J, the gap between germline ends came to 13 bases. The CDR3, as DNA: TGTGCCAGCAGCCCACCGGACTATCCCTACAATGAGCAGTTCCTC. It is translated as CASSPPDYPYNEQFL.

This clonotype came up many times. V gene TRBV5-1 combines with J gene TRBJ1-4; D unresolved. CDR3 size: 13 residues. Germline CDR1 reads SGHRS; CDR2 reads YFSETQ. V dropped 0 bases and J dropped 7 bases, with 7 bases sitting between them. The CDR3 is CASSLGSPEKLFF. The CDR3 bases are TGCGCCAGCAGCTTGGGTAGCCCTGAAAAACTGTTTTTT.

This clonotype has a count of ten or more. The CDR3, as DNA: TGCAGTGCCGGGCCAGGGGTCGAGACCCAGTACTTC. Translated: CSAGPGVETQYF. The genes are TRBV20-1 and TRBJ2-5, with a possible D match to TRBD1 (6 bases). CDR3 length equals 12 residues. Trimming took off 6 bases at V and 5 bases at J, with 13 bases between the two ends. The germline V gene encodes CDR1 DFQATT and CDR2 SNEGSKA (reference sequence).

In regard to this clonotype: A read error may be the cause here, since a much bigger clone is one base away. The V call is TRBV7-2, the J call TRBJ2-1; D may be TRBD1 or TRBD2 (5 bases each). V shed 8 bases and J shed 6 bases, with 14 bases lying between them. This CDR3 region has 13 residues. CDR1 is SGHTA and CDR2 is FQGNSA in the germline V gene. The CDR3, as DNA: TGTGCCAGCGCCCTCCAGAGGGGCAATGAGCAGTTCTTC. Translation: CASALQRGNEQFF.

The rearrangement uses TRBV2 and TRBJ1-2; D gene unclear. With 6 bases removed from V and 6 bases from J, the gap between germline ends came to 14 bases. The CDR3 has 13 residues. Germline values: CDR1 SNHLY, CDR2 FYNNEI. The CDR3 region is CASSGDALHGYTF. CDR3 nucleotides: TGTGCCAGCAGCGGAGACGCCTTGCATGGCTACACCTTC.

Note on this clonotype: Just one base apart from a much larger clone, this may be a read error. The missing conserved phenylalanine or tryptophan at the end of this CDR3 makes a read error likely. The genes are TRBV6-2 or TRBV6-3 and TRBJ1-5, with D hard to call. The CDR3 is made up of 13 amino acids. V lost 7 bases, J lost 5 bases, and 12 bases lay in between. Germline values: CDR1 MNHEY, CDR2 SVGEGT. The CDR3 DNA reads as TGTGCCAGCATGGCGGGGTTTTATCAGCCCCAGCATCTT. Its protein product is CASMAGFYQPQHL.

This clonotype has at least ten counts. CDR3 region: CSARLAGYEQFF. Written as DNA, the CDR3 is TGCAGTGCTAGACTAGCGGGGTATGAGCAGTTCTTC. The chain has TRBV20-1 and TRBJ2-1; 9 bases line up with TRBD2. In germline, CDR1 is DFQATT, CDR2 SNEGSKA (reference sequence). Trimming at V came to 2 bases and at J to 8 bases, leaving 1 base not matched to a gene. There are 12 residues in the CDR3.

There are a few counts of this clonotype. V gene TRBV3-1 combines with J gene TRBJ1-4; weak D call: TRBD1 (5 bases). Germline CDR1 is LGHDT and CDR2 is YNNKEL (reference sequence). V lost 2 bases and J 8 bases, leaving 12 bases between the germline ends. The CDR3 length is 14 residues. Here the CDR3 reads CASSQREGREKLFF. Written as DNA, the CDR3 is TGTGCCAGCAGCCAAAGGGAGGGGCGGGAAAAACTGTTTTTT.

The table lists this clonotype with many counts. V and J are TRBV28 and TRBJ1-5, with TRBD1 matching over 9 bases. CDR3 length: 14 amino acids. The V and J ends lost 3 bases and 6 bases, in that order; junction bases with no gene match: 3. Germline V CDR1 and CDR2: MDHEN, SYDVKM. The CDR3 bases are TGTGCCAGCAGTTTTGGGACAGGGACTCAGCCCCAGCATTTT. This sequence encodes CASSFGTGTQPQHF.